One sample yielded the 17 T cell receptor beta chains listed below, sequenced in a study of blood T cell repertoires in COVID-19. The method was immunoSEQ multiplex PCR; TCRdb's version includes in-frame clones alone and lacks a portion of them. This sample has roughly 480,000 clones; about 91% occur once, and the top ten carry about 0.91%. The specimen was peripheral blood. These receptors came from a man between 18 and 35 years old with COVID-19, enrolled during active disease.

V usage is TRBV7-6 and J usage is TRBJ2-7; 9 bases are shared with TRBD1. This CDR3 region has 14 residues. Losses at the gene ends were 4 bases for V and 6 bases for J; bases not matched to a gene: 7. CDR1 SGHVS and CDR2 FNYEAQ come from the germline V gene. CDR3 coding DNA: TGTGCCAGCAGCTCCGGGACAGGGAAAGGCGAGCAGTACTTC. Its translation: CASSSGTGKGEQYF.

This chain uses TRBV5-1 with TRBJ2-3, with 11 bases that match TRBD2. The CDR3 has 15 amino acids. V lost 3 bases to trimming and J lost 1 base; unmatched junction nucleotides: 1. CDR1 SGHRS and CDR2 YFSETQ come from the germline V gene. The CDR3 here is CASSSGLAGTDTQYF. CDR3 sequence (DNA): TGCGCCAGCAGCTCGGGACTAGCGGGCACAGATACGCAGTATTTT.

The CDR3 loop reads CASSQTGSTDSPLHF. The CDR3 region has the DNA TGCGCCAGCAGCCAGACAGGGTCCACGGATTCACCCCTCCACTTT. The chain is built from TRBV4-1 and TRBJ1-6, with 7 positions matching TRBD1. The length of the CDR3 is 15 residues. V dropped 3 bases and J dropped 8; count of bases not matched to a gene: 7. Germline CDR1 is MGHRA and CDR2 is YSYEKL.

The chain employs TRBV2 and TRBJ1-2; 7 bases line up with TRBD1. There are 14 residues in the CDR3. Germline loops: CDR1 SNHLY, CDR2 FYNNEI. J was trimmed by 2 bases and V by 4 bases; bases with no gene match: 4. The CDR3 reads CASSVTGTNYGYTF. In nucleotides, the CDR3 is TGTGCCAGCAGTGTGACAGGGACCAACTATGGCTACACCTTC.

The chain joins TRBV27 to TRBJ2-7; D remains ambiguous. Germline CDR1 reads MNHEY; CDR2 reads SMNVEV (reference sequence). Trimming took off 3 bases at V and 6 bases at J, with 12 bases between the two ends. The CDR3 sequence is 13 residues long. In nucleotides, the CDR3 is TGTGCCAGCAGTTTCTCCCTACTCGGCGAGCAGTACTTC. This encodes CASSFSLLGEQYF.

The chain couples TRBV3-1 (or the pseudogene TRBV3-2) to TRBJ1-3; D gene unclear. Looked up from germline, CDR1 is LGHDT and CDR2 is YNNKEL (reference sequence). The length of the CDR3 is 12 residues. V was trimmed by 3 bases and J by 4 bases, leaving 4 bases between them. Written as DNA, the CDR3 is TGTGCCAGCAGCCACCGGGGAAACACCATATATTTT. Amino acids: CASSHRGNTIYF.

This chain joins TRBV18 and TRBJ1-5; D uncertain. Germline V lookup: CDR1 KGHSH, CDR2 LQKENI. This CDR3 region has 19 residues. Trimming shortened V by 2 bases and J by 0 bases, and 20 bases separated the two germline ends. CDR3 sequence reads: CASSPAPQRLAFSNQPQHF. CDR3 DNA sequence: TGTGCCAGCTCACCAGCCCCCCAGCGGTTAGCTTTTAGCAATCAGCCCCAGCATTTT.

This chain uses TRBV7-9 with TRBJ1-1, with D possibly matching TRBD1 (5 bases). V was shortened by 5 bases and J by 0 bases, with 22 bases between the two germline ends. The CDR3 has 18 amino acids. CDR1 and CDR2 (germline): SEHNR, FQNEAQ (reference sequence). The CDR3, as DNA: TGTGCCAGCAGCCCGTCGGGGGGAACCTTAGTCATGAACACTGAAGCTTTCTTT. This encodes CASSPSGGTLVMNTEAFF.

The J gene is TRBJ2-3, the V gene TRBV19; D may be TRBD1 (6 bases). The ends were cut back, 7 bases at V and 3 bases at J, with 17 bases in the middle. This CDR3 is 15 amino acids long. CDR1 and CDR2 from the germline V gene are LNHDA and SQIVND (reference sequence). CDR3 sequence (DNA): TGTGCCAGTACCCGGACAGCAGGGAGTACAGATACGCAGTATTTT. This gives the protein CASTRTAGSTDTQYF. The full variable domain, its missing parts supplied by reference TRBV19 and TRBJ2-3, is DGGITQSPKYLFRKEGQNVTLSCEQNLNHDAMYWYRQDPGQGLRLIYYSQIVNDFQKGDIAEGYSVSREKKESFPLTVTSAQKNPTAFYLCASTRTAGSTDTQYFGPGTRLTVL.

This clone was seen more than once but under ten times. This chain connects TRBV7-8 to TRBJ2-3, with 13 nucleotides matching TRBD2. The CDR3 extends over 16 amino acids. Germline CDR1 SGHVS, CDR2 FQNEAQ. Trimming removed 2 bases from V and 5 bases from J; junction bases left unmatched: 4. As DNA, the CDR3 is TGTGCCAGCAGCTTAACTAGCGGGAGGGCAGGAGATACGCAGTATTTT. Amino acids: CASSLTSGRAGDTQYF. Full variable domain (remainder filled in from reference TRBV7-8 and TRBJ2-3): GAGVSQSPRYKVAKRGQDVALRCDPISGHVSLFWYQQALGQGPEFLTYFQNEAQLDKSGLPSDRFFAERPEGSVSTLKIQRTQQEDSAVYLCASSLTSGRAGDTQYFGPGTRLTVL.

The chain links TRBV5-4 to TRBJ2-7; TRBD2 might be the D (5 bases). CDR1 is SGHNT and CDR2 is YYREEE in the germline V gene (reference sequence). The CDR3 covers 15 residues. V was cut by 0 bases and J by 0 bases, with 10 bases left in between. In nucleotides, the CDR3 is TGTGCCAGCAGCTTGGGAGGGATCTACTCCTACGAGCAGTACTTC. It yields the protein CASSLGGIYSYEQYF. Drawing the rest from reference TRBV5-4 and TRBJ2-7, the complete variable domain is ETGVTQSPTHLIKTRGQQVTLRCSSQSGHNTVSWYQQALGQGPQFIFQYYREEENGRGNFPPRFSGLQFPNYSSELNVNALELDDSALYLCASSLGGIYSYEQYFGPGTRLTVT.

The chain carries TRBV19 and TRBJ2-1, with TRBD2 matching 7 bases. This CDR3 region has 16 residues. V trimming: 0 bases; J trimming: 4 bases; junction bases outside the gene matches: 6. Germline-derived CDR1 and CDR2 are LNHDA and SQIVND (reference sequence). CDR3: CASSIDRTRVYNEQFF. The CDR3 bases are TGTGCCAGTAGTATAGATAGGACTAGGGTTTACAATGAGCAGTTCTTC.

The chain is built from TRBV5-1 and TRBJ2-3, with 9 nucleotides matching TRBD2. The J segment lost 6 bases and the V segment lost 3 bases, leaving 5 bases of the junction unmatched. The CDR3 length is 14 residues. Germline CDR1 SGHRS, CDR2 YFSETQ. This CDR3 is CASSYGTSLDTQYF. CDR3 nucleotide sequence: TGCGCCAGCAGCTACGGGACTAGCTTGGATACGCAGTATTTT.

The chain uses TRBV30 and TRBJ1-4, with D possibly being TRBD1 (5 bases). The ends were cut back, 3 bases at V and 11 bases at J, with 19 bases in the middle. In germline, CDR1 is GTSNPN, CDR2 SVGIG (reference sequence). The CDR3 is made up of 14 amino acids. Here the CDR3 reads CAWRVRQPGGKLFF. The DNA of the CDR3 is TGTGCCTGGAGAGTGAGACAGCCGGGGGGGAAACTGTTTTTT. Filled out from reference TRBV30 and TRBJ1-4, the complete variable domain reads SQTIHQWPATLVQPVGSPLSLECTVEGTSNPNLYWYRQAAGRGLQLLFYSVGIGQISSEVPQNLSASRPQDRQFILSSKKLLLSDSGFYLCAWRVRQPGGKLFFGSGTQLSVL.

The chain recombines TRBV23-1 with TRBJ2-7; 15 bases fit TRBD2. TRBV23-1 is flagged as an ORF with uncertain function. V gave up 2 bases and J gave up 4 bases; unmatched junction bases: 0. CDR3 length equals 15 residues. CDR3 DNA: TGCGCCAGCAGTCAAGGACTAGCGGGGGGGTACGAGCAGTACTTC. This translates into CASSQGLAGGYEQYF.

J is TRBJ1-5 and V is TRBV6-5, with a weak D call TRBD1 (5 bases). Germline V lookup: CDR1 MNHEY, CDR2 SVGAGI. CDR3 length equals 13 residues. Trimming shortened V by 5 bases and J by 3 bases, and 8 bases separated the two germline ends. The CDR3 DNA reads as TGTGCCAGCAGTCTGGACACCAATCAGCCCCAGCATTTT. Protein: CASSLDTNQPQHF.

Notes on this clone: Relative to the germline gene, one junction end is altered; a read error may explain this. The chain couples TRBV18 to TRBJ2-2; TRBD1 matches at 10 bases. Germline V lookup: CDR1 KGHSH, CDR2 LQKENI. This CDR3 contains 16 residues. CDR3 DNA: TGTGCCAGCTCCGTCCGACAGGGGGCGAAAACCGGGGAGCTGTTTTTT. Amino acids: CASSVRQGAKTGELFF. The whole variable domain, filled in from reference TRBV18 and TRBJ2-2, reads NAGVMQNPRHLVRRRGQEARLRCSPMKGHSHVYWYRQLPEEGLKFMVYLQKENIIDESGMPKERFSAEFPKEGPSILRIQQVVRGDSAAYFCASSVRQGAKTGELFFGEGSRLTVL.